Listed below are T cell receptor beta chains from one sample, sequenced in a study of blood T cells in healthy people across ages. TCRdb recomputed calls from the 5' RACE reads with MiXCR, one row per CDR3 protein. The sample has about 800,000 distinct CDR3 sequences; roughly 25% are singletons. The same specimen was also included in a second study, on T cells of mothers and their children.

Sequencing was carried out using blood. The receptors here all came from a boy between 5 and 17 years old in good health. Both conserved end residues are part of each CDR3.

cdr3_aa j_call v_call
CASRPQGISNQPQHF TRBJ1-5 TRBV12-3/TRBV12-4
CASSLPGGGAGANVLTF TRBJ2-6 TRBV12-3/TRBV12-4
CASSLDWGLNEQFF TRBJ2-1 TRBV11-2
CASSQVAASYNEQFF TRBJ2-1 TRBV4-2
CASSLMRTYEQYF TRBJ2-7 TRBV7-2
CASSLEDWWYGETQYF TRBJ2-5 TRBV7-2
CASSLNGYYEQYF TRBJ2-7 TRBV12-3/TRBV12-4
CASSLGPGQGVNEQFF - TRBV28
CASSDRWTRNTDTQYF TRBJ2-3 TRBV25-1
CATSRGGEDQPQHF TRBJ1-5 TRBV15
CASSRGGYEFLTF TRBJ2-6 TRBV6-5
CASTSRDRVYNEQFF TRBJ2-1 TRBV28
CAWSGGGVTNTGELFF TRBJ2-2 TRBV30
CSVRAGNADTQYF TRBJ2-3 TRBV29-1
CSAPRGGVTEAFF TRBJ1-1 TRBV20-1
CASTSSGTPDNEQFF TRBJ2-1 TRBV12-3/TRBV12-4
CSVHRGGRETQYF TRBJ2-5 TRBV29-1
CASSGAFTDTQYF TRBJ2-3 TRBV27
CASSQDRDFEGYTF TRBJ1-2 TRBV4-1
CASSQDWRRGDEQYF - TRBV4-3
CSARNSGGTFSEQYF - TRBV20-1
CSVEDRLAGGTVF TRBJ2-1 TRBV29-1
CASSPSGGARDEQFF TRBJ2-1 TRBV4-3
CSARQDRSTEAFF TRBJ1-1 TRBV20-1
CASSLAGLRRMVVTEAFF TRBJ1-1 TRBV11-2
CASSLTGDKYEQYF TRBJ2-7 TRBV5-1
CASSPDTGDSQQETQYF TRBJ2-5 TRBV3-1
CASSEQGARGTQYF TRBJ2-5 TRBV7-3
CASSLQARDQPQHF TRBJ1-5 TRBV6-2/TRBV6-3
CASSPEDSSYSNQPQHF TRBJ1-5 TRBV19
CSAPGTYEGTETQYF TRBJ2-5 TRBV20-1
CSVDPNTQYF TRBJ2-3 TRBV29-1
CASSLATGRETQYF TRBJ2-5 TRBV12-3/TRBV12-4
CASSLDPWEEDEDTQYF TRBJ2-3 TRBV28
CASSWPGQNTGELFF TRBJ2-2 TRBV28
CASSLGTGSLAQYF TRBJ2-7 TRBV27
CASSLRQGWKKLFF TRBJ1-4 TRBV11-2
CSVAGLYTYNEQFF TRBJ2-1 TRBV29-1
CASSPTGAYNEQFF - TRBV4-3
CASSAGPHSYEQYF TRBJ2-7 TRBV6-1
CASSPFPGQGRSANEQFF TRBJ2-1 TRBV18
CASSGQGTGEAFF TRBJ1-1 TRBV2
CASSLSGRGHEQYF TRBJ2-7 TRBV27
CASSHLSRGNEQYF TRBJ2-7 TRBV4-3
CATSGGTGQGDSPLHF TRBJ1-6 TRBV15
CSAVKVEEETQYF TRBJ2-5 TRBV20-1
CASSFDLTGDYGYTF TRBJ1-2 TRBV28